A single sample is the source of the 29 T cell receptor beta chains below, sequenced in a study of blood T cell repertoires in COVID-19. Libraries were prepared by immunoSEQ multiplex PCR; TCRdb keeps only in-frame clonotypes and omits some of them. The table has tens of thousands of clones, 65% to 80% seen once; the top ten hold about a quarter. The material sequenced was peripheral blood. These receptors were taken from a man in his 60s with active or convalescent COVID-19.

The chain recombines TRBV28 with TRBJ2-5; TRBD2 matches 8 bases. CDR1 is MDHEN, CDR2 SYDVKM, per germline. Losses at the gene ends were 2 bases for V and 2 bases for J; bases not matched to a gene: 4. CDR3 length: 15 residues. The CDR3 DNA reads TGTGCCAGCAGTTTAGAGCGGGGGAGACAAGAGACCCAGTACTTC. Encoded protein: CASSLERGRQETQYF.

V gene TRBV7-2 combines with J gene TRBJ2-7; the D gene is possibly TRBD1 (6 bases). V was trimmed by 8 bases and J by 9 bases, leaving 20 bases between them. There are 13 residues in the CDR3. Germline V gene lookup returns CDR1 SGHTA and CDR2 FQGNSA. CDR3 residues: CASSVSGDRGQYF. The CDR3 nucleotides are TGTGCCAGCTCCGTTTCAGGGGATCGGGGGCAGTACTTC.

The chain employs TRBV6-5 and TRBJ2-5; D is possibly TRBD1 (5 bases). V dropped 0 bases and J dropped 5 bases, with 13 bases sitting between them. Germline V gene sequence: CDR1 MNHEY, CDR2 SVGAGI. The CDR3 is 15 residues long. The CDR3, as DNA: TGTGCCAGCAGTTACTCCCGGGCAGGGCGGGAGACCCAGTACTTC. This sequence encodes CASSYSRAGRETQYF.

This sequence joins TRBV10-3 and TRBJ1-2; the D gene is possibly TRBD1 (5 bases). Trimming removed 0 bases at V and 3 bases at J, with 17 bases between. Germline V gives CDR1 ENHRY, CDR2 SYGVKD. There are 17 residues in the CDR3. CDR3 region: CAISESSIGGKDYGYTF. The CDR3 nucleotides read TGTGCCATCAGTGAGTCATCGATCGGGGGGAAAGACTATGGCTACACCTTC.

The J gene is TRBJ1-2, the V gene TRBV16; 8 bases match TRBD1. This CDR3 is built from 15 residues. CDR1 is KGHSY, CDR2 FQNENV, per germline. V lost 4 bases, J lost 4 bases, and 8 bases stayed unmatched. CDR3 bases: TGTGCCAGCAGCCCGAAGACAGGGGCCAGCTATGGCTACACCTTC. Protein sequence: CASSPKTGASYGYTF.

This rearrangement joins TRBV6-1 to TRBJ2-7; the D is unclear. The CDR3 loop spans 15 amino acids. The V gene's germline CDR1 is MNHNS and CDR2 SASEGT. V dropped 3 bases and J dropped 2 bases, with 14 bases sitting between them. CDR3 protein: CASSEGGGGAYEQYF. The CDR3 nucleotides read TGTGCCAGCAGTGAGGGTGGCGGCGGAGCCTACGAGCAGTACTTC.

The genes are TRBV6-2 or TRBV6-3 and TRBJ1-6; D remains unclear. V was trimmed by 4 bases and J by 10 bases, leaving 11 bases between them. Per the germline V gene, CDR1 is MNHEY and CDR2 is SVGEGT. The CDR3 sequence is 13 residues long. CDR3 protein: CASSFRSESPLHF. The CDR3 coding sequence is TGTGCCAGCAGTTTTCGGAGTGAATCACCCCTCCACTTT.

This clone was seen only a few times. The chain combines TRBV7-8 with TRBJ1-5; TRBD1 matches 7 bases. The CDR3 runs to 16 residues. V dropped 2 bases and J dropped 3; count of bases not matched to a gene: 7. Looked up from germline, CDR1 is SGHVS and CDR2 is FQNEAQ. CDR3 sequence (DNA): TGTGCCAGCAGCTTAAGGTTAGACAGGGTCAATCAGCCCCAGCATTTT. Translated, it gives CASSLRLDRVNQPQHF.

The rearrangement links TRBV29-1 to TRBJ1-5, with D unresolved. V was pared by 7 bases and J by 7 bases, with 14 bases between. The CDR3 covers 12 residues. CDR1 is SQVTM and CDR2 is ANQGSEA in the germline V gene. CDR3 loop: CSAARVKQPQHF. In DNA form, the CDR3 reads TGCAGCGCCGCGAGGGTAAAACAGCCCCAGCATTTT.

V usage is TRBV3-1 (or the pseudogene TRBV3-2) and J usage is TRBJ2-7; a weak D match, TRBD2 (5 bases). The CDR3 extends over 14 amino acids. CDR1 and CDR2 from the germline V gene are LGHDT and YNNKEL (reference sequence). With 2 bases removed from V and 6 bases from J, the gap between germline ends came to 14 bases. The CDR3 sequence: CASSQSSAAVEQYF. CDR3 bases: TGTGCCAGCAGCCAAAGCTCAGCGGCGGTCGAGCAGTACTTC.

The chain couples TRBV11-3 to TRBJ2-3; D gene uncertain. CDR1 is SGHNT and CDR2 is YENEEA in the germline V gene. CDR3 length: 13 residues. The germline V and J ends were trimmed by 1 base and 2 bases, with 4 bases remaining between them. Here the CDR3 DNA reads TGTGCCAGCAGCTTAGCCTCCACAGATACGCAGTATTTT. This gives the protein CASSLASTDTQYF.

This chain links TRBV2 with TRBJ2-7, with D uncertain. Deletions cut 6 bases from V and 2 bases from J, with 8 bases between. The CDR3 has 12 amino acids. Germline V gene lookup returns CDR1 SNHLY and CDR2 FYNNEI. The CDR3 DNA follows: TGTGCCAGCAGACCGGAGACCTACGAGCAGTACTTC. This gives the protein CASRPETYEQYF.

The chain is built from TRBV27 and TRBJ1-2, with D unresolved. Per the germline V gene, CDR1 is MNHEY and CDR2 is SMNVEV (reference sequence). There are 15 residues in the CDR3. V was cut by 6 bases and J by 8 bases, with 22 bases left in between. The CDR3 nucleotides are TGTGCCAGCAGAGAACCCGGTCGGGGATCCCGCGGCTACACCTTC. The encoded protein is CASREPGRGSRGYTF.

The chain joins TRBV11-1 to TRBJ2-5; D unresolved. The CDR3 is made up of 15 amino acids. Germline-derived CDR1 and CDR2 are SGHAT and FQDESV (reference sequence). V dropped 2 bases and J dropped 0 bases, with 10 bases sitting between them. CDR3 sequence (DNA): TGTGCCAGCAGCTTAATAGAGCCGTACCAAGAGACCCAGTACTTC. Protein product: CASSLIEPYQETQYF.

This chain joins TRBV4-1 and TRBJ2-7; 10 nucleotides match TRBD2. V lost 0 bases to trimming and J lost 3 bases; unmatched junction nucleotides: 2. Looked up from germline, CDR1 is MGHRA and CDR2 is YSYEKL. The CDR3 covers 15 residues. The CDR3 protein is CASSQDPSGGYEQYF. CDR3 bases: TGCGCCAGCAGCCAAGATCCTAGCGGGGGCTACGAGCAGTACTTC.

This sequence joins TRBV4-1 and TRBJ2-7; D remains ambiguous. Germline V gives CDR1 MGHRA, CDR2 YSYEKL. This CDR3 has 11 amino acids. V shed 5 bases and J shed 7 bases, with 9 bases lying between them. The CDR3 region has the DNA TGCGCCAGCAGCTACGGTCTGGAGCAGTACTTC. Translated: CASSYGLEQYF.

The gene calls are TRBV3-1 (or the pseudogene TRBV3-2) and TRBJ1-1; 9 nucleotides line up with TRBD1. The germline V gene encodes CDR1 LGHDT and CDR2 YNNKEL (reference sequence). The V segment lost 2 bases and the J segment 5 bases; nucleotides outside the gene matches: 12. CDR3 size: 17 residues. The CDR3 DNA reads TGTGCCAGCAGCCAAATAGGACAGGGGATACTACTGACTGAAGCTTTCTTT. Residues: CASSQIGQGILLTEAFF.

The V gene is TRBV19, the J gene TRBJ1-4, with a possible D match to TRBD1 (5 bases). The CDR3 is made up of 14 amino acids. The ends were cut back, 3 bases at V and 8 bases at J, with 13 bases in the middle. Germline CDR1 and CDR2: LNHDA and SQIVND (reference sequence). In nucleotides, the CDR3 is TGTGCCAGTAGTATCGGGGGTTTAGGAGAAAAACTGTTTTTT. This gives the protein CASSIGGLGEKLFF.

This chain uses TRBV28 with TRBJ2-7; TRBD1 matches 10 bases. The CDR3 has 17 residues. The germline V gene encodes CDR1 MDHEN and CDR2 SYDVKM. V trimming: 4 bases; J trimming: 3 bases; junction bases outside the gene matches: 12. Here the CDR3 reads CASSSPGTGEFFYEQYF. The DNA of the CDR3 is TGTGCCAGCAGTTCCCCCGGGACAGGGGAATTCTTCTACGAGCAGTACTTC.

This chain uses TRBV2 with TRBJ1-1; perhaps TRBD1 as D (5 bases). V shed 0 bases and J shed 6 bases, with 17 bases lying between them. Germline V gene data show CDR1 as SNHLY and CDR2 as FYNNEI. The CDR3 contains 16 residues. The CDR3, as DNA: TGTGCCAGCAGTGAAGCGCTTCAGGAGGGGATCGCTGAAGCTTTCTTT. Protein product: CASSEALQEGIAEAFF.

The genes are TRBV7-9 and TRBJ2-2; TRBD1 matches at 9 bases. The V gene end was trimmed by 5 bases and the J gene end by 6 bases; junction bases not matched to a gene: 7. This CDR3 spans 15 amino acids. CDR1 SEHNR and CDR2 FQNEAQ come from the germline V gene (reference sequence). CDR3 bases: TGTGCCAGCAGCACCCCGGGACAGGGTTCCGGGGAGCTGTTTTTT. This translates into CASSTPGQGSGELFF.

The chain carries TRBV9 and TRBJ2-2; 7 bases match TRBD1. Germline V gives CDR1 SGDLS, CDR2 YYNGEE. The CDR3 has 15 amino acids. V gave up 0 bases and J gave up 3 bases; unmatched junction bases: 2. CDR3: CASSVDRGYTGELFF. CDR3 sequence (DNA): TGTGCCAGCAGCGTAGACAGGGGATACACCGGGGAGCTGTTTTTT.

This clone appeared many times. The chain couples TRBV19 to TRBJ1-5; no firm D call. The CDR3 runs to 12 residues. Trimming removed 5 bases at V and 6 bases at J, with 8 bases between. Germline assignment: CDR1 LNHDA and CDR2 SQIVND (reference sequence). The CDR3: CASSFDSQPQHF. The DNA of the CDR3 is TGTGCCAGTAGTTTCGATAGTCAGCCCCAGCATTTT.

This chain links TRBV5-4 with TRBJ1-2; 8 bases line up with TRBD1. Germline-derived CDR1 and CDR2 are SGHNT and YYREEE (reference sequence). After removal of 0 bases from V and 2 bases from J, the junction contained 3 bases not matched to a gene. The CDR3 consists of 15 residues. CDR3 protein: CASSLVQGGNYGYTF. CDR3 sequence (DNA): TGTGCCAGCAGCTTGGTACAGGGGGGAAACTATGGCTACACCTTC.

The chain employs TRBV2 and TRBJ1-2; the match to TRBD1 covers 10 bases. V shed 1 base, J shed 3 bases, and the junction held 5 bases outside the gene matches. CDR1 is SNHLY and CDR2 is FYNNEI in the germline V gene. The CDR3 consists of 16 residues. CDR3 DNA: TGTGCCAGCAGTGAAGTAAGGGACAGGGGCCACTATGGCTACACCTTC. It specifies CASSEVRDRGHYGYTF.

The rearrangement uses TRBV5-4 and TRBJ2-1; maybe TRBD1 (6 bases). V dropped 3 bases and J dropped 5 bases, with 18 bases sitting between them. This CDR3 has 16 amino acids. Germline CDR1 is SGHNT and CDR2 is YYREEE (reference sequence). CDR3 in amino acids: CASSSPGTTTDNEQFF. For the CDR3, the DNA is TGTGCCAGCAGCTCGCCCGGGACAACTACCGACAATGAGCAGTTCTTC.

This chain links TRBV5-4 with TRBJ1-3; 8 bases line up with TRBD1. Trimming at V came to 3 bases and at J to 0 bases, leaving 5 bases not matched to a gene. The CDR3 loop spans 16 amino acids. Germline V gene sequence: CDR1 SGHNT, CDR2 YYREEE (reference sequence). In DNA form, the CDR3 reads TGTGCCAGCAGCTCTAGGACAGGGCACTCTGGAAACACCATATATTTT. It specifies CASSSRTGHSGNTIYF.

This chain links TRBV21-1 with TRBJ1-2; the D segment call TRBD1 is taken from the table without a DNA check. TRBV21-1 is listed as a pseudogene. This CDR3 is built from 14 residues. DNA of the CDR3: TGTGCCAGCAGCAAAGACCGGACAGTCTATGGCTACACCTTC. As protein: CASSKDRTVYGYTF.

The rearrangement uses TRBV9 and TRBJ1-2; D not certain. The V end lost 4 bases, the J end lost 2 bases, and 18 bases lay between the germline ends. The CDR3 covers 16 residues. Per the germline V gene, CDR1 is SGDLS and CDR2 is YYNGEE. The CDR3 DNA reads TGTGCCAGCAGCTCACTGACCTCGGGGTCCAACTATGGCTACACCTTC. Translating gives CASSSLTSGSNYGYTF.